The rows below give T cell receptor beta chains drawn from one sample of a study of prognosis after radiotherapy for stage I lung cancer. In TCRdb, the multiplex PCR reads were re-called with MiXCR into one record per CDR3 protein. The sample carries about 22,000 distinct CDR3 sequences, around 42% recorded once. Sample: PBMCs, taken before or after stereotactic body radiation therapy (not recorded which). The receptors originated from a donor aged 50 or older with non-small cell lung cancer. CDR3s include the opening cysteine and the closing phenylalanine or tryptophan. A D gene is named only where the DNA matches it firmly. A clone size is listed for some rows: how often the clone was seen (once, few, many), or a class if it is expanded.

.	TRBV20-1	TRBJ2-7	TRBD2	TGCAGTGCTAGAAGGCGACTAGCTGGAGTCCCGAGCTCCTACGAGCAGTACTTC	CSARRRLAGVPSSYEQYF
.	TRBV12-3/TRBV12-4	TRBJ2-5	TRBD2	TGTGCCAGCAGTTTATTGGTAGCGGGGGAGACCCAGTACTTC	CASSLLVAGETQYF
many	TRBV18	TRBJ2-1	TRBD2	TGTGCCAGCTCACCACCGTCCGGGACTAGCGGGAGTGATGAGCAGTTCTTC	CASSPPSGTSGSDEQFF
.	TRBV4-1	TRBJ2-2	TRBD2	TGCGCCAGCAGCCCGACTAGCGGGAGGCCCACCGGGGAGCTGTTTTTT	CASSPTSGRPTGELFF
many	TRBV19	TRBJ1-5	TRBD1	TGTGCCAGTAGTATTCCCCGTGGGACAGGGTTTGGGCCCCAGCATTTT	CASSIPRGTGFGPQHF
many	TRBV29-1	TRBJ1-2	TRBD1	TGCAGCGTGGACCGGGACAGGGTTGATGGCTACACCTTC	CSVDRDRVDGYTF
many	TRBV28	TRBJ2-3	TRBD2	TGTGCCAGCAGTTTAGGAGGGACTAGCGGCTTTCTTGGGTATTTT	CASSLGGTSGFLGYF
many	TRBV20-1	TRBJ1-3	.	TGCAGTGCTAGACCCTCAGTTTTCTCTGGAAACACCATATATTTT	CSARPSVFSGNTIYF
once	TRBV19	TRBJ2-1	.	TGTGCCAGTAGTATTTCGGGGGACAGTGTTATCAATGAGCAGTTCTTC	CASSISGDSVINEQFF
many	TRBV9	TRBJ2-2	TRBD2	TGTGCCAGCAGCCCCCCCGGGACTAGCGTCGGGGAGCTGTTTTTT	CASSPPGTSVGELFF
few	TRBV28	TRBJ1-5	.	TGTGCCAGCAGTGTCAGGGTTTTTCAGCCCCAGCATTTT	CASSVRVFQPQHF
.	TRBV5-1	TRBJ2-5	.	TGCGCCAGCAGCTTGGACCAAGAGACCCAGTACTTC	CASSLDQETQYF
.	TRBV5-6	TRBJ1-4	.	TGTGCCAGCAGCTTGGCGGGGATCGAGGGTGAAAAACTGTTTTTT	CASSLAGIEGEKLFF
many	TRBV30	TRBJ1-2	.	TGTGCCTGGAGTATCTCCGGCCTAGGCTACACCTTC	CAWSISGLGYTF
many	TRBV19	TRBJ1-2	.	TGTGCCAGTAGTATCCCAAATCTCTACCCCTATGGCTACACCTTC	CASSIPNLYPYGYTF
many	TRBV6-1	TRBJ1-5	.	TGTGCCAGCAGCCCAACCTATAGCAATCAGCCCCAGCATTTT	CASSPTYSNQPQHF
.	TRBV9	TRBJ2-2	TRBD2	TGTGCCAGCAGCCCCACCGGGACTAGCGCCGGGGAGCTGTTTTTT	CASSPTGTSAGELFF
many	TRBV30	TRBJ1-5	.	TGTGCCTGGAGTAGGGCCCTCAATCAGCCCCAGCATTTT	CAWSRALNQPQHF
once	TRBV11-2	TRBJ1-1	.	TGTGCCAGCAGCTTAGGATTCGTTGGGCGAGCTTTCTTT	CASSLGFVGRAFF
many	TRBV28	TRBJ1-2	TRBD1	TGTGCCAGCCGCCGCTACAGGGGGCTAGGGTATGGCTACACCTTC	CASRRYRGLGYGYTF
.	TRBV7-9	TRBJ2-1	.	TGTGCCAGCAGCTCTGGACAGCATAGGGATGAGCAGTTCTTC	CASSSGQHRDEQFF
many	TRBV20-1	TRBJ2-7	.	TGCAGTGCTAGTTGGGGGGTGCCCTACGAGCAGTACTTC	CSASWGVPYEQYF
.	TRBV19	TRBJ1-3	TRBD1	TGTGCCAGTAGTACCACGGACAGGGGGCCTGGAAACACCATATATTTT	CASSTTDRGPGNTIYF
many	TRBV18	TRBJ1-3	.	TGTGCCAGCTCCCTTGACAGGTCCGGAAACACCATATATTTT	CASSLDRSGNTIYF
many	TRBV5-1	TRBJ1-2	.	TGCGCCAGCAGCTTAGAAAGCCCCAACTATGGCTACACCTTC	CASSLESPNYGYTF
many	TRBV4-1	TRBJ2-5	TRBD2	TGCGCCAGCAGCCAAGGTCTGCTAGCGGGGCAAGAGACCCAGTACTTC	CASSQGLLAGQETQYF